These 12 T cell receptor beta chains share one sample of origin, sequenced in a study of cytomegalovirus exposure and HLA in healthy donors (dated by TCRdb to the late 2010s). Library construction relied on the immunoSEQ multiplex PCR assay. Imported from immuneACCESS, the table was reduced by TCRdb to in-frame sequences with V and J called. These copies leave out some clones; in studies compared against another copy, an unresolved V gene accounts for under half, and the cause of the remainder is not known. The sample yields tens of thousands of clones; more than 90% were counted once. Around 1.1% of the sample lies in the top ten. The sample consisted of PBMCs. The receptor source for this set is a man between 18 and 35 years old in good health and CMV-seronegative.

The V and J genes are TRBV5-1 and TRBJ2-7; D unresolved. Looked up from germline, CDR1 is SGHRS and CDR2 is YFSETQ. The CDR3 is 14 residues long. V lost 4 bases and J lost 1, with 12 bases in between. The CDR3, as DNA: TGCGCCAGCAGCCCCGGCGGCCGGTCCTACGAGCAGTACTTC. As protein: CASSPGGRSYEQYF.

This chain joins TRBV5-1 and TRBJ2-1; 7 bases match TRBD2. From germline, CDR1 is SGHRS and CDR2 YFSETQ. The V and J ends lost 0 bases and 8 bases, in that order; junction bases with no gene match: 17. The CDR3 extends over 18 amino acids. CDR3 DNA sequence: TGCGCCAGCAGCTTGGGGACGGCTAGCGGAGTTTGGCGGGATGAGCAGTTCTTC. Translating gives CASSLGTASGVWRDEQFF.

The chain joins TRBV7-3 to TRBJ2-1; D is perhaps TRBD1 (6 bases). The CDR3 has 14 amino acids. Trimming left V 5 bases short and J 9 bases short, with 17 bases between. Looked up from germline, CDR1 is SGHTA and CDR2 is FQGTGA. CDR3 DNA sequence: TGTGCCAGCAGCCCTAACCCAGGGGCTGTTGAGCAGTTCTTC. This codes for CASSPNPGAVEQFF. Filled out from reference TRBV7-3 and TRBJ2-1, the complete variable domain reads GAGVSQTPSNKVTEKGKYVELRCDPISGHTALYWYRQSLGQGPEFLIYFQGTGAADDSGLPNDRFFAVRPEGSVSTLKIQRTERGDSAVYLCASSPNPGAVEQFFGPGTRLTVL.

The CDR3 DNA is TGTGCCAGCATACTAGGCGATACGCAGTATTTT. Protein product: CASILGDTQYF. J is TRBJ2-3 and V is TRBV27, with D maybe TRBD2 (5 bases). The CDR3 is made up of 11 amino acids. The V end was cut by 7 bases, the J end by 6 bases, with 8 bases between. Germline CDR1 MNHEY, CDR2 SMNVEV (reference sequence).

V usage is TRBV9 and J usage is TRBJ2-4, with D tentatively TRBD1 (5 bases). The CDR3 contains 17 residues. V was pared by 4 bases and J by 5 bases, with 22 bases between. The germline V gene has CDR1 SGDLS and CDR2 YYNGEE. CDR3 region: CASSLTPSGSAQNIQYF. The DNA for the CDR3 is TGTGCCAGCAGCTTAACGCCTTCAGGGTCGGCACAAAACATTCAGTACTTC.

V is TRBV6-5 and J is TRBJ1-5, with a tentative D call TRBD1 (5 bases). The germline V and J ends were trimmed by 5 bases and 2 bases, with 13 bases remaining between them. This CDR3 has 15 amino acids. The germline V gene encodes CDR1 MNHEY and CDR2 SVGAGI. CDR3 sequence reads: CASSPRAAGNQPQHF. Here the CDR3 DNA reads TGTGCCAGCAGTCCCAGGGCAGCAGGCAATCAGCCCCAGCATTTT.

The genes are TRBV6-6 and TRBJ2-7; tentatively, D is TRBD1 (5 bases). With 7 bases removed from V and 3 bases from J, the gap between germline ends came to 16 bases. CDR3 length: 14 amino acids. Germline CDR1 is MNHNY and CDR2 is SVGAGI (reference sequence). The CDR3 nucleotides read TGTGCCAGCAACGAAGAAGGGGTTGGCTACGAGCAGTACTTC. It codes for CASNEEGVGYEQYF.

J is TRBJ2-7 and V is TRBV16; D call uncertain. The CDR3 spans 13 residues. V was clipped by 4 bases and J by 4 bases, with 11 bases between them. The germline gives CDR1 KGHSY, CDR2 FQNENV. Here the CDR3 reads CASSLRHEYEQYF. In nucleotides, the CDR3 is TGTGCCAGCAGCCTTCGACACGAGTACGAGCAGTACTTC. The entire variable domain, with the rest obtained from reference TRBV16 and TRBJ2-7, is as follows: GEEVAQTPKHLVRGEGQKAKLYCAPIKGHSYVFWYQQVLKNEFKFLISFQNENVFDETGMPKERFSAKCLPNSPCSLEIQATKLEDSAVYFCASSLRHEYEQYFGPGTRLTVT.

This chain connects TRBV11-3 to TRBJ2-7; TRBD1 aligns across 10 bases. V shed 8 bases and J 3 bases; nucleotides not matched to a gene: 4. Germline lookup yields CDR1 SGHNT and CDR2 YENEEA. The length of the CDR3 is 13 residues. The CDR3 DNA sequence: TGTGCCAGCGGGACAGGGGATGACTACGAGCAGTACTTC. Its translation is CASGTGDDYEQYF.

The rearrangement links TRBV5-6 to TRBJ2-7; maybe TRBD1 (6 bases). CDR3 size: 14 residues. Germline CDR1 and CDR2: SGHDT and YYEEEE. V was pared by 0 bases and J by 2 bases, with 9 bases between. The chain's CDR3 is CASSLGRGPYEQYF. CDR3 nucleotides: TGTGCCAGCAGCTTGGGCAGGGGCCCCTACGAGCAGTACTTC.

The gene calls are TRBV9 and TRBJ2-1; the match to TRBD2 covers 7 bases. The length of the CDR3 is 16 residues. V lost 4 bases and J lost 2; bases outside the gene matches: 9. The germline gives CDR1 SGDLS, CDR2 YYNGEE. DNA for the CDR3: TGTGCCAGCAGCTCAGCGGGGAAACCTACCTACAATGAGCAGTTCTTC. Protein product: CASSSAGKPTYNEQFF.

The genes are TRBV11-2 and TRBJ2-7, with TRBD1 as a possible D gene (5 bases). The CDR3 runs to 15 residues. Germline values: CDR1 SGHAT, CDR2 FQNNGV. V lost 5 bases, J lost 3 bases, and 17 bases lay in between. The CDR3 reads CASSPLSGLIYEQYF. CDR3 DNA sequence: TGTGCCAGCAGCCCCCTGTCAGGGTTAATCTACGAGCAGTACTTC.